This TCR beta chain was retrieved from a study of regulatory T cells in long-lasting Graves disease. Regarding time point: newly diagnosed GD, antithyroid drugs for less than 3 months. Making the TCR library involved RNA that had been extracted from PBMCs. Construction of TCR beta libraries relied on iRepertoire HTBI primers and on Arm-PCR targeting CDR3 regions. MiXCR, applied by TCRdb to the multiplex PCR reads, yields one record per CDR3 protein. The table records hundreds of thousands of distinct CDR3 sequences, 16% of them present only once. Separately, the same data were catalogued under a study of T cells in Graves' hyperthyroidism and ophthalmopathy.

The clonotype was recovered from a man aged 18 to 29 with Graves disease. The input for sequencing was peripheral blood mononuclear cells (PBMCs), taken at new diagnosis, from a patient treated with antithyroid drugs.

CDR3 residues: CASSQDLAEQFF. In nucleotides, the CDR3 is TGCGCCAGCAGCCAAGATTTAGCAGAGCAGTTCTTC. This chain uses TRBV4-1 with TRBJ2-1, with D hard to call. V lost 0 bases and J lost 10, with 7 bases in between. CDR1 is MGHRA and CDR2 is YSYEKL in the germline V gene. This CDR3 has 12 residues.